These 8 T cell receptor beta chains share one sample of origin, sequenced in a study of blood T cell repertoires in COVID-19. This table comes from immunoSEQ multiplex PCR, and its TCRdb copy is limited to in-frame clones, with some not included. The sample lists over 200,000 clones; about 85% were seen once. The sequencing sample was made of peripheral blood. The receptors derive from a woman of 80 years or more with acute or convalescent COVID-19.

The chain couples TRBV5-6 to TRBJ2-1; 9 bases agree with TRBD1. There are 15 residues in the CDR3. With V trimmed by 3 bases and J by 8 bases, 9 bases remained unmatched. Looked up from germline, CDR1 is SGHDT and CDR2 is YYEEEE. DNA for the CDR3: TGTGCCAGCAGCTCGCCCGGGACAGGGAATTATGAGCAGTTCTTC. Its protein product is CASSSPGTGNYEQFF.

This chain joins TRBV3-1 (or the pseudogene TRBV3-2) and TRBJ1-2, with 7 bases fitting TRBD1. Losses at the gene ends were 0 bases for V and 8 bases for J; bases not matched to a gene: 12. Germline CDR1 is LGHDT and CDR2 is YNNKEL (reference sequence). The CDR3 loop spans 16 amino acids. In nucleotides, the CDR3 is TGTGCCAGCAGCCAAGAGTGGGACAGTGTTCGGGAAGGCTACACCTTC. This codes for CASSQEWDSVREGYTF.

This chain links TRBV6-5 with TRBJ2-2; the D is unclear. The CDR3 length is 14 residues. The germline V gene encodes CDR1 MNHEY and CDR2 SVGAGI. V lost 7 bases and J 4 bases, leaving 13 bases between the germline ends. The CDR3 sequence is CASMVLMSTGELFF. As DNA, the CDR3 is TGTGCCAGCATGGTTTTGATGAGCACCGGGGAGCTGTTTTTT.

The V gene is TRBV19, the J gene TRBJ2-7; D is possibly TRBD2 (5 bases). The CDR3 is 14 amino acids. Germline assignment: CDR1 LNHDA and CDR2 SQIVND (reference sequence). Trimming took 4 bases from V and 0 from J, leaving 10 bases between them. The CDR3 region has the DNA TGTGCCAGTAGTACTTACCGGGGCTCCTACGAGCAGTACTTC. Translation gives CASSTYRGSYEQYF.

The V and J genes are TRBV2 and TRBJ1-2; 8 bases align to TRBD1. Germline-derived CDR1 and CDR2 are SNHLY and FYNNEI. Germline trimming cut 8 bases from V and 4 bases from J; bases unmatched to any gene: 6. The CDR3 sequence is 13 residues long. This CDR3 is CASEIQGGYGYTF. Here the CDR3 DNA reads TGTGCCAGCGAAATACAGGGGGGCTATGGCTACACCTTC.

This chain uses TRBV7-9 with TRBJ2-5; D call uncertain. V lost 5 bases and J 1 base, leaving 8 bases between the germline ends. Germline values: CDR1 SEHNR, CDR2 FQNEAQ (reference sequence). This CDR3 has 13 residues. The chain's CDR3 is CASSPRVQETQYF. Written as DNA, the CDR3 is TGTGCCAGCAGCCCCCGGGTCCAAGAGACCCAGTACTTC.

This clone was picked up one time. The rearrangement links TRBV27 to TRBJ2-6; D is perhaps TRBD1 (6 bases). This CDR3 is built from 16 residues. Trimming took off 6 bases at V and 3 bases at J, with 15 bases between the two ends. CDR1 MNHEY and CDR2 SMNVEV come from the germline V gene (reference sequence). The DNA for the CDR3 is TGTGCCAGCAGACCACCCAGGGGAAGTGGGGCCAACGTCCTGACTTTC. It specifies CASRPPRGSGANVLTF.

This sequence joins TRBV5-6 and TRBJ1-2; no definite D call. There are 13 residues in the CDR3. V was clipped by 3 bases and J by 5 bases, with 11 bases between them. Germline CDR1 and CDR2: SGHDT and YYEEEE. The CDR3 DNA reads as TGTGCCAGCAGCTCGAACCCGGGGTATGGCTACACCTTC. Amino acid sequence: CASSSNPGYGYTF.